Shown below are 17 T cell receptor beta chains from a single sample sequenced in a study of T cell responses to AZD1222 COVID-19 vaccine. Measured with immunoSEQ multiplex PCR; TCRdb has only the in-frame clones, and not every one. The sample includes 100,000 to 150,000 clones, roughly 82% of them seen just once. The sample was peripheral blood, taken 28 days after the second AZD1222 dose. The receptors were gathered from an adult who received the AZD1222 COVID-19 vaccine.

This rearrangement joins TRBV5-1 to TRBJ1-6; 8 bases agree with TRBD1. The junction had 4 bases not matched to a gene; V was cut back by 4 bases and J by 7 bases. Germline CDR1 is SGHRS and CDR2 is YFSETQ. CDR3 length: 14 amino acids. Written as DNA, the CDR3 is TGCGCCAGCAGCCTGGGACAGGAGAATTCACCCCTCCACTTT. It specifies CASSLGQENSPLHF.

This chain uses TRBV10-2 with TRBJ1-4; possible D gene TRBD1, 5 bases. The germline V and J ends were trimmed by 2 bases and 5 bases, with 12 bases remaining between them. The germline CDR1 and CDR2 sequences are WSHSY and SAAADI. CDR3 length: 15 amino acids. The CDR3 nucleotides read TGCGCCAGCAGTGAGGGGGCCCCTAGAAATGAAAAACTGTTTTTT. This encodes CASSEGAPRNEKLFF.

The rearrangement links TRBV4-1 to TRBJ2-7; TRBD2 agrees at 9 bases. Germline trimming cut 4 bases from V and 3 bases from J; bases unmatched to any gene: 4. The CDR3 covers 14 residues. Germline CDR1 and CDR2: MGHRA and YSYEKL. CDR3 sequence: CASSLAGEDYEQYF. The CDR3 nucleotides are TGCGCCAGCAGCCTAGCGGGGGAGGACTACGAGCAGTACTTC.

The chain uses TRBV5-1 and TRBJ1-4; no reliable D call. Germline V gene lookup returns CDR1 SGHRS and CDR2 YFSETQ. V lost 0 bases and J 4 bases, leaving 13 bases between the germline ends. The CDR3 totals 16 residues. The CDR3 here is CASSLDGVRDNEKLFF. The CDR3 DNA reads TGCGCCAGCAGCTTGGATGGCGTCAGAGATAATGAAAAACTGTTTTTT.

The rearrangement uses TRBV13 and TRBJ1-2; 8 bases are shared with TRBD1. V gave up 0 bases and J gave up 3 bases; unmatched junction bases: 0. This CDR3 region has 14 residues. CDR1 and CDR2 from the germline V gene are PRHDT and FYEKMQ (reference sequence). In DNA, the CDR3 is TGTGCCAGCAGCTTAGGGACAGGGGACTATGGCTACACCTTC. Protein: CASSLGTGDYGYTF.

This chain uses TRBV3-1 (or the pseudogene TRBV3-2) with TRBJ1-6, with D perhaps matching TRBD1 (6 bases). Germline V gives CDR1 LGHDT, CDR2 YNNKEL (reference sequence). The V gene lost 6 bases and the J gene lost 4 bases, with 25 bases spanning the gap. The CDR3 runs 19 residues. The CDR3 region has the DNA TGTGCCAGCAGGGGCGGACAGATACTCTACTTTTGGTATAATTCACCCCTCCACTTT. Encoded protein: CASRGGQILYFWYNSPLHF.

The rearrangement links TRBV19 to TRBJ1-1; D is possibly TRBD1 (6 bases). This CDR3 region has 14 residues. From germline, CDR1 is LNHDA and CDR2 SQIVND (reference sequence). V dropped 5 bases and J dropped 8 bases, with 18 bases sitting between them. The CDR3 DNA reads TGTGCCAGTAGTTCAGGGGACATCGCGCCAGAAGCTTTCTTT. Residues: CASSSGDIAPEAFF.

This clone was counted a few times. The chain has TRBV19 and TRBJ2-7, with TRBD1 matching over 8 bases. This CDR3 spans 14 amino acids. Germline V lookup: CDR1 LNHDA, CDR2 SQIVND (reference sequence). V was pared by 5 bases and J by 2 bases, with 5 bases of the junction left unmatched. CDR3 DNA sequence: TGTGCCAGTAGTTCCGGACAGGGACCCTACGAGCAGTACTTC. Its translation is CASSSGQGPYEQYF.

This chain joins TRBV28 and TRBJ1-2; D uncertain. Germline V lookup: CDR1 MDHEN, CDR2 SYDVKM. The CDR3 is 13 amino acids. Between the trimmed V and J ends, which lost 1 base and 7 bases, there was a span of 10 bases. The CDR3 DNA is TGTGCCAGCAGTTTATCGGGCAGCCCTGGCTACACCTTC. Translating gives CASSLSGSPGYTF.

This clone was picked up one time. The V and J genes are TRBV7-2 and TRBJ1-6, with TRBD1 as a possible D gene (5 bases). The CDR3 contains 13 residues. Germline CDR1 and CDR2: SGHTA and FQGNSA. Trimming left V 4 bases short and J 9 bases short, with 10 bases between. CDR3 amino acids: CASSSSGTSPLHF. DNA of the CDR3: TGTGCCAGCAGCTCCTCAGGGACTTCACCCCTCCACTTT.

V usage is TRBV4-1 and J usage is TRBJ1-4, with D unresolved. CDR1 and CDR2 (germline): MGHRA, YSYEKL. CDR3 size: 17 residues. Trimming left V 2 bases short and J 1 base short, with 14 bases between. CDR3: CASSQLRVGLTNEKLFF. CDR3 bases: TGCGCCAGCAGCCAACTAAGGGTCGGGTTAACTAATGAAAAACTGTTTTTT.

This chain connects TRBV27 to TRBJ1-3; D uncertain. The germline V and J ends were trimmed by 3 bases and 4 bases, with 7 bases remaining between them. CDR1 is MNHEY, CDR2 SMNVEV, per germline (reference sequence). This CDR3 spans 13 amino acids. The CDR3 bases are TGTGCCAGCAGTTTCCTGCGAGGAAACACCATATATTTT. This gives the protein CASSFLRGNTIYF.

The CDR3 DNA follows: TGTGCCAGCAGCCGGACAGGGCCTAACTATGGCTACACCTTC. This encodes CASSRTGPNYGYTF. The chain couples TRBV6-5 to TRBJ1-2; 8 positions agree with TRBD1. The CDR3 loop spans 14 amino acids. Per germline, CDR1 MNHEY and CDR2 SVGAGI. Trimming took 6 bases from V and 0 from J; bases not matched to a gene: 3.

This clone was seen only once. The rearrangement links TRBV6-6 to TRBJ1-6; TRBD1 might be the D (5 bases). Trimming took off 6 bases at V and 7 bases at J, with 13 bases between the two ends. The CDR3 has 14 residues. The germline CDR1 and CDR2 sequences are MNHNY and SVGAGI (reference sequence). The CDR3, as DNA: TGTGCCAGCAGGCGGGACGTCGGGAATTCACCCCTCCACTTT. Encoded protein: CASRRDVGNSPLHF.

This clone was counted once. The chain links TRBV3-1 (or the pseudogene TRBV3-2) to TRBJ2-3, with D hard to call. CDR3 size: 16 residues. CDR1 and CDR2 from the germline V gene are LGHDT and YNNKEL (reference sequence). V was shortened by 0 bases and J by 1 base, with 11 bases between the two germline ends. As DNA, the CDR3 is TGTGCCAGCAGCCAAGATCAAGGGCTTCGCACAGATACGCAGTATTTT. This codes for CASSQDQGLRTDTQYF.

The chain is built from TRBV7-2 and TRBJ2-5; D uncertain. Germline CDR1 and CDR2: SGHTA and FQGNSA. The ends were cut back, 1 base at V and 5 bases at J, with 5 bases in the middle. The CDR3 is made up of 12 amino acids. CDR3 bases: TGTGCCAGCAGCTTAGGGTATGAGACCCAGTACTTC. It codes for CASSLGYETQYF.

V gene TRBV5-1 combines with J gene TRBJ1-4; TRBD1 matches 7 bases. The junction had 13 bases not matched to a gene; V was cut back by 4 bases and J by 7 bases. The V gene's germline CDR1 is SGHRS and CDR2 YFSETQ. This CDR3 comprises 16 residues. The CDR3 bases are TGCGCCAGCAGCCAGGGGGGCGACCGTCGGGGTGAAAAACTGTTTTTT. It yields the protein CASSQGGDRRGEKLFF.